This T cell receptor beta chain was sequenced during a study of identical twins' blood T cells. TCRdb reanalysed the 5' RACE reads using MiXCR and keeps one entry per CDR3 protein. The sample records 400,000 or so distinct CDR3 sequences, roughly 28% being singletons. CDR3 size: 13 residues. Trimming shortened V by 1 base and J by 7 bases, and 8 bases separated the two germline ends. The germline V gene encodes CDR1 SEHNR and CDR2 FQNEAQ (reference sequence). The sample holds a few counts of this clonotype. Sequencing used PBMCs. This receptor was taken from a woman aged 18 to 49 in good health. The chain carries TRBV7-9 and TRBJ2-1, with D unresolved. CDR3 sequence: CASSLELANEQFF. CDR3 nucleotide sequence: TGTGCCAGCAGCTTAGAACTGGCAAATGAGCAGTTCTTC.